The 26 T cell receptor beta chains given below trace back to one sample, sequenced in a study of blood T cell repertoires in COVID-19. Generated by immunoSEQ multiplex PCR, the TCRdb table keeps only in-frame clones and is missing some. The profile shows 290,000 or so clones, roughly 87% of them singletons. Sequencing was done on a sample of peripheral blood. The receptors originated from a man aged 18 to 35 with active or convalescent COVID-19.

CDR3 coding DNA: TGTGCCAGCAGCTTAACCCTTTGGACAGGGTCTCGCACAGATACGCAGTATTTT. Encoded protein: CASSLTLWTGSRTDTQYF. The chain recombines TRBV7-3 with TRBJ2-3; TRBD1 agrees at 8 bases. Germline assignment: CDR1 SGHTA and CDR2 FQGTGA. The CDR3 contains 18 residues. V was clipped by 0 bases and J by 1 base; unmatched bases: 9.

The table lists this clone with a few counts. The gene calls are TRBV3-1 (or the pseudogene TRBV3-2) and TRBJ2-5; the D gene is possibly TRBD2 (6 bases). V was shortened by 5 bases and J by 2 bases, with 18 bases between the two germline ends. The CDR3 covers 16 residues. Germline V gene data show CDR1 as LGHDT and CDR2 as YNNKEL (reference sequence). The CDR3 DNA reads TGTGCCAGCAGCAAGGGGCGTGGGACTCCGCAAGAGACCCAGTACTTC. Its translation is CASSKGRGTPQETQYF.

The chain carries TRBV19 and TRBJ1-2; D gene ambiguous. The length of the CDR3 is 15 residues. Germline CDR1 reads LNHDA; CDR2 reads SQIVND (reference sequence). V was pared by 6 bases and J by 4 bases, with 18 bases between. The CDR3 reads CASRPEARSGYGYTF. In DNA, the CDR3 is TGTGCCAGTAGACCGGAGGCAAGGAGTGGCTATGGCTACACCTTC.

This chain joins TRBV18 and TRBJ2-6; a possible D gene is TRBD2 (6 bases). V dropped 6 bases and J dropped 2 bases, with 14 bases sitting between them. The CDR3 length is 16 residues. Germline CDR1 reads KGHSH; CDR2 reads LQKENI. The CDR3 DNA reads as TGTGCCAGCTCTTCGTCGGGGGAGGCTGGGGCCAACGTCCTGACTTTC. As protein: CASSSSGEAGANVLTF.

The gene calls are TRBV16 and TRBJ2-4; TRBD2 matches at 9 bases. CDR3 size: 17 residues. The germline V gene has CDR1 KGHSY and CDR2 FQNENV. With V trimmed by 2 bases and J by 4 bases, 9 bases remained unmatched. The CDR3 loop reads CASSQMMTSGEKNIQYF. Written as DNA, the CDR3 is TGTGCCAGCAGCCAAATGATGACTAGCGGTGAAAAAAACATTCAGTACTTC.

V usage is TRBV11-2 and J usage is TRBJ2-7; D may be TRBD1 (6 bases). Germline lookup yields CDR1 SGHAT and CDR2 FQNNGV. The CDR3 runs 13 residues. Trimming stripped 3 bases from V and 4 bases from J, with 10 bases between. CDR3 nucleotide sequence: TGTGCCAGCAGCTTGGACAGCCTTTACGAGCAGTACTTC. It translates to CASSLDSLYEQYF.

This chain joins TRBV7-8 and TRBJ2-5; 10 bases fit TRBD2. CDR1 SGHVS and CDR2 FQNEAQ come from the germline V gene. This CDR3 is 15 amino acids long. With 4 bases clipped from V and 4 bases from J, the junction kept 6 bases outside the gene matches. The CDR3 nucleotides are TGTGCCAGCAGCTGGCTAGCGGGAGCGGGAGAGACCCAGTACTTC. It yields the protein CASSWLAGAGETQYF.

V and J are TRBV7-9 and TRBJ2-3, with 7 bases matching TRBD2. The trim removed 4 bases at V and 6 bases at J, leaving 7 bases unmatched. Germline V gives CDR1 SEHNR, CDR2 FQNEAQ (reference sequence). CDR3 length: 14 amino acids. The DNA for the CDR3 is TGTGCCAGCAGCTGGACTAGTGAGCGGGATACGCAGTATTTT. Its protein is CASSWTSERDTQYF.

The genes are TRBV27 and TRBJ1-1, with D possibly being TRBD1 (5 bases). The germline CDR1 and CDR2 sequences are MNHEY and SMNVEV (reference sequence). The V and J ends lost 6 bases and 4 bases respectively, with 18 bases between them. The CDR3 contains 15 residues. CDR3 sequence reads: CASRWGQGGATEAFF. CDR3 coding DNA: TGTGCCAGCAGGTGGGGTCAGGGAGGTGCCACTGAAGCTTTCTTT.

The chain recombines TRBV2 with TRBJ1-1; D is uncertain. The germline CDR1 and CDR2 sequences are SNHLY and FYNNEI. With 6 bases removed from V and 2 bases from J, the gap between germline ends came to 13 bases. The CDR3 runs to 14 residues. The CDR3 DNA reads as TGTGCCAGCAGGACCCCCCGAGGTAACACTGAAGCTTTCTTT. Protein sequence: CASRTPRGNTEAFF.

The CDR3 nucleotides are TGTGCCAGCAGCTTAGAGGTTGGAGTGAACTATGGCTACACCTTC. This codes for CASSLEVGVNYGYTF. The gene calls are TRBV7-6 and TRBJ1-2; D is undetermined. This CDR3 spans 15 amino acids. The V gene lost 1 base and the J gene lost 2 bases, with 11 bases spanning the gap. Germline V gene data show CDR1 as SGHVS and CDR2 as FNYEAQ.

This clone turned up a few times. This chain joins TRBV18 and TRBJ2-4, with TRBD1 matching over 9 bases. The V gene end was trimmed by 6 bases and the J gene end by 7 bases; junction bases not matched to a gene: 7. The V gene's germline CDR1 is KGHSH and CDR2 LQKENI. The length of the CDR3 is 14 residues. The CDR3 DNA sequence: TGTGCCAGCTCCCAACAGGGGGCCGGGAACATTCAGTACTTC. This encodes CASSQQGAGNIQYF.

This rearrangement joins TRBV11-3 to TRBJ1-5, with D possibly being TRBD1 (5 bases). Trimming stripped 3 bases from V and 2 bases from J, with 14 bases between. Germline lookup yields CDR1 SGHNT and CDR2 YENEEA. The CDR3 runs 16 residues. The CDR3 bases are TGTGCCAGCAGCTTTGTGACAGCTGGAGGCAATCAGCCCCAGCATTTT. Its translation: CASSFVTAGGNQPQHF.

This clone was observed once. CDR3 amino acids: CASSFQRLPYNEQFF. CDR3 DNA sequence: TGTGCCAGCAGCTTTCAACGACTCCCATACAATGAGCAGTTCTTC. V is TRBV7-3 and J is TRBJ2-1; D ambiguous. CDR1 is SGHTA, CDR2 FQGTGA, per germline. The CDR3 totals 15 residues. The V gene lost 3 bases and the J gene lost 4 bases, with 13 bases spanning the gap. Supplemented by reference TRBV7-3 and TRBJ2-1, the full variable domain reads GAGVSQTPSNKVTEKGKYVELRCDPISGHTALYWYRQSLGQGPEFLIYFQGTGAADDSGLPNDRFFAVRPEGSVSTLKIQRTERGDSAVYLCASSFQRLPYNEQFFGPGTRLTVL.

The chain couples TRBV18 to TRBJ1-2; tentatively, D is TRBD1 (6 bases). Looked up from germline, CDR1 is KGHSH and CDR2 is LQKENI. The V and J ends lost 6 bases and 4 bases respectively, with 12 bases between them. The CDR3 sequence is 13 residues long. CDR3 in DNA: TGTGCCAGCTCTCGACAGGTTCTCTATGGCTACACCTTC. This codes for CASSRQVLYGYTF.

CDR3 region: CASSFTGGSGANVLTF. The CDR3 DNA sequence: TGTGCCAGCAGCTTTACAGGGGGCAGTGGGGCCAACGTCCTGACTTTC. The chain joins TRBV7-8 to TRBJ2-6, with 9 bases identical to TRBD1. With V trimmed by 3 bases and J by 3 bases, 3 bases remained unmatched. Germline V gene sequence: CDR1 SGHVS, CDR2 FQNEAQ. This CDR3 spans 16 amino acids.

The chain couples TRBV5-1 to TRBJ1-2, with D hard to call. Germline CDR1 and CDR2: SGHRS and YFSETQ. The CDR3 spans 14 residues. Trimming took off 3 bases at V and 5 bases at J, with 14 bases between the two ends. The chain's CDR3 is CASSSDGEAYGYTF. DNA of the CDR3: TGCGCCAGCAGCTCGGACGGGGAGGCATATGGCTACACCTTC.

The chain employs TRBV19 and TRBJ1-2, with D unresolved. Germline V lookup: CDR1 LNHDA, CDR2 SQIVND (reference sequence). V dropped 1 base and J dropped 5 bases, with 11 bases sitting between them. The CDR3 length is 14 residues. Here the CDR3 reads CASSIGSVAYGYTF. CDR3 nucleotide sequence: TGTGCCAGTAGTATAGGGTCCGTCGCGTATGGCTACACCTTC.

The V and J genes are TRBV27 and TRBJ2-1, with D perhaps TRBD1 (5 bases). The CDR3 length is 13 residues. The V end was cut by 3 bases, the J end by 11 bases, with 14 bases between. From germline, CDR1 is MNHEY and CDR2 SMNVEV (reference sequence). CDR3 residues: CASSFRDSPKQFF. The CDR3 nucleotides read TGTGCCAGCAGTTTTAGAGACAGCCCAAAGCAGTTCTTC.

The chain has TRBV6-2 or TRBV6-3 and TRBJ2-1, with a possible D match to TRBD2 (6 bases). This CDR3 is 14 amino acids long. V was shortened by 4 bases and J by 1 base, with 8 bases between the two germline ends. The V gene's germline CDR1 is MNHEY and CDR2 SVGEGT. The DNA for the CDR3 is TGTGCCAGCAGTTGGGGGGATTCCTACAATGAGCAGTTCTTC. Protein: CASSWGDSYNEQFF.

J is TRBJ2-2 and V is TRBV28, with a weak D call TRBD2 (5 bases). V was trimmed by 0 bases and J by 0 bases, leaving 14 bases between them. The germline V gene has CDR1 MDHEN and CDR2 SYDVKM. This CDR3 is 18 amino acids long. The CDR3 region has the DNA TGTGCCAGCAGTTTATGGGGGAGAGTGGGCGCGAACACCGGGGAGCTGTTTTTT. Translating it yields CASSLWGRVGANTGELFF.

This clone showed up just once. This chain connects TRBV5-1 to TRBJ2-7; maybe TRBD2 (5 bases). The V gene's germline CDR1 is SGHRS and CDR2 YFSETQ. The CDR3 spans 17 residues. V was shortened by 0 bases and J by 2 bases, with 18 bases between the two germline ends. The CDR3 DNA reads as TGCGCCAGCAGCTTGGTATTTAACCGGGAAGCCACCTACGAGCAGTACTTC. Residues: CASSLVFNREATYEQYF.

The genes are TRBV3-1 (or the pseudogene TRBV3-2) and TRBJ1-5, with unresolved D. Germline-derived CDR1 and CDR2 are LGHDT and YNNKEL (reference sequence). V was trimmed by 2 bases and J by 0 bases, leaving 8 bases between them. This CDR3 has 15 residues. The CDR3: CASSQSLISNQPQHF. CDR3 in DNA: TGTGCCAGCAGCCAAAGCCTAATTAGCAATCAGCCCCAGCATTTT.

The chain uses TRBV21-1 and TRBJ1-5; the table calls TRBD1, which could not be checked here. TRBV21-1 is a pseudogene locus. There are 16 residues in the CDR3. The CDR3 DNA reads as TGTGCCAGCAGCACGGACAGGATAGATAGCAATCAGCCCCAGCATTTT. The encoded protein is CASSTDRIDSNQPQHF.

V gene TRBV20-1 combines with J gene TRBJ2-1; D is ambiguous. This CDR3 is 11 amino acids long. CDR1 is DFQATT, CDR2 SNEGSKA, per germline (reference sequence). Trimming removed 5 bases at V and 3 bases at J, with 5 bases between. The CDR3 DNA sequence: TGCAGTGCTGAGATCTACAATGAGCAGTTCTTC. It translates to CSAEIYNEQFF.

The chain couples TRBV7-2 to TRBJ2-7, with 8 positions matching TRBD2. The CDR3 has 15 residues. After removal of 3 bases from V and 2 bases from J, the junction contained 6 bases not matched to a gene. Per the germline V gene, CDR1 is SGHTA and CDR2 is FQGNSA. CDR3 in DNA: TGTGCCAGCAGCTTTAGACGGGGGGGCCCCTACGAGCAGTACTTC. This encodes CASSFRRGGPYEQYF.